This TCR beta chain comes out of a study of glioma-infiltrating T cells. Amplification of TCR alpha and beta CDR3 regions from RNA used iRepertoire nested multiplex PCR. One entry per CDR3 protein, called by TCRdb with MiXCR from the multiplex PCR reads. The sample contains under 200,000 distinct CDR3 sequences, roughly two fifths of which appear only once. Findings and caveats of the study: Non-neoplastic patients had below-expected tissue-blood divergence, while all gliomas exceeded expectation. Very few CDR3 sequences were shared between tissue and blood.

A few counts support this clonotype. The target antigen is unknown. This may be a read error, as it is one base from a much larger clone. Trimming took off 4 bases at V and 4 bases at J, with 14 bases between the two ends. This CDR3 contains 15 residues. Per the germline V gene, CDR1 is MGHDK and CDR2 is SYGVNS. This chain uses TRBV25-1 with TRBJ1-5; the D gene is possibly TRBD1 (5 bases). The specimen sequenced was glioma tissue, nonneoplastic brain tissue, or PBMCs (not recorded which). The clonotype comes from a human donor with low-grade glioma or glioblastoma, undergoing nonglioma brain surgery, or in good health (not recorded which). The CDR3 protein is CASSGSRGPNQPQHF. In DNA form, the CDR3 reads TGTGCCAGCAGTGGATCAAGGGGCCCGAATCAGCCCCAGCATTTT.